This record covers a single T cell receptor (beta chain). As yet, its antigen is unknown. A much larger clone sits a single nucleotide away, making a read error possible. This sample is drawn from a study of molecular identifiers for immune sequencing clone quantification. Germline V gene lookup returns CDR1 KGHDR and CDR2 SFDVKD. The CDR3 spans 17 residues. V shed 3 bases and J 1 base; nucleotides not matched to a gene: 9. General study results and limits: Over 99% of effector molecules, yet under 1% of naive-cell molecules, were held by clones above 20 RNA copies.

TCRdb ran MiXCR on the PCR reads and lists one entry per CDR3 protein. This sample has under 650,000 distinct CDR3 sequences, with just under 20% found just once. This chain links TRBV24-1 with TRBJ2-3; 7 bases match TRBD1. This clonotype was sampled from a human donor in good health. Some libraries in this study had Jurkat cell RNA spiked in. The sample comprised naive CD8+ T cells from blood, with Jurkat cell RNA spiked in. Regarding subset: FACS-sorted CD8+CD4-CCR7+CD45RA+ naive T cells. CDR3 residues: CATSDITGACGTDTQYF. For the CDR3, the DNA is TGTGCCACCAGTGATATTACAGGGGCCTGCGGCACAGATACGCAGTATTTT.